The 24 T cell receptor beta chains reported below all come from one sample, sequenced in a study of blood T cell repertoires in COVID-19. Sequencing was performed with immunoSEQ multiplex PCR; in TCRdb, only in-frame clones are kept and a portion is missing. The table records 70,000 or so clones, more than 70% of them present only once. Sequences were obtained from peripheral blood. Source of these receptors: a man aged 45-65 years with COVID-19, enrolled during active disease.

The rearrangement joins TRBV6-6 to TRBJ2-3, with a tentative D call TRBD1 (6 bases). Deletions cut 6 bases from V and 3 bases from J, with 10 bases between. The CDR3 is 13 residues long. The germline V gene has CDR1 MNHNY and CDR2 SVGAGI (reference sequence). The DNA of the CDR3 is TGTGCCAGCAGCCACAGGGATACAGATACGCAGTATTTT. The encoded protein is CASSHRDTDTQYF.

A few counts support this clone. The rearrangement links TRBV7-9 to TRBJ1-3; maybe TRBD1 (5 bases). From germline, CDR1 is SEHNR and CDR2 FQNEAQ (reference sequence). The CDR3 loop spans 15 amino acids. V lost 5 bases to trimming and J lost 3 bases, with 14 bases between them. The DNA for the CDR3 is TGTGCCAGCAGCCTAAGCGGGGGGTTTGGAAACACCATATATTTT. As protein: CASSLSGGFGNTIYF.

The V call is TRBV2, the J call TRBJ2-5; D is perhaps TRBD1 (5 bases). The germline CDR1 and CDR2 sequences are SNHLY and FYNNEI. The CDR3 extends over 13 amino acids. V dropped 4 bases and J dropped 6 bases, with 12 bases sitting between them. CDR3 protein: CASSGQGVQTQYF. In DNA, the CDR3 is TGTGCCAGCAGTGGGCAGGGTGTACAGACCCAGTACTTC. Full variable domain (missing parts from reference TRBV2 and TRBJ2-5): EPEVTQTPSHQVTQMGQEVILRCVPISNHLYFYWYRQILGQKVEFLVSFYNNEISEKSEIFDDQFSVERPDGSNFTLKIRSTKLEDSAMYFCASSGQGVQTQYFGPGTRLLVL.

The table lists this clone with a few counts. The chain carries TRBV6-2 or TRBV6-3 and TRBJ1-2; no reliable D call. The V gene lost 0 bases and the J gene lost 8 bases, with 13 bases spanning the gap. The CDR3 loop spans 14 amino acids. Germline V gene data show CDR1 as MNHEY and CDR2 as SVGEGT. CDR3 coding DNA: TGTGCCAGCAGTTACTCCCCAGCGTACGAGGGCTACACCTTC. As protein: CASSYSPAYEGYTF.

V is TRBV6-5 and J is TRBJ2-7; D might be TRBD2 (5 bases). V shed 7 bases and J shed 1 base, with 11 bases lying between them. Germline loops: CDR1 MNHEY, CDR2 SVGAGI. This CDR3 spans 13 amino acids. The CDR3 region is CASNRSASYEQYF. The CDR3, as DNA: TGTGCCAGCAATCGTAGCGCTTCCTACGAGCAGTACTTC.

This CDR3 reads CASSPGQPYNEQFF. CDR3 DNA: TGTGCCAGTAGTCCGGGACAGCCTTACAATGAGCAGTTCTTC. V usage is TRBV19 and J usage is TRBJ2-1; 7 nucleotides line up with TRBD1. Germline CDR1 is LNHDA and CDR2 is SQIVND (reference sequence). CDR3 length: 14 residues. After removal of 5 bases from V and 4 bases from J, the junction contained 5 bases not matched to a gene.

This clone was observed a few times. This rearrangement joins TRBV4-1 to TRBJ2-4; the D is unclear. The CDR3 has 14 amino acids. Trimming took off 0 bases at V and 6 bases at J, with 9 bases between the two ends. The germline gives CDR1 MGHRA, CDR2 YSYEKL. CDR3 DNA: TGCGCCAGCAGCCAAGAGTGGTCCGGAAACATTCAGTACTTC. This translates into CASSQEWSGNIQYF.

This clone came up once. The chain recombines TRBV3-1 (or the pseudogene TRBV3-2) with TRBJ2-7; D is undetermined. Germline V lookup: CDR1 LGHDT, CDR2 YNNKEL (reference sequence). CDR3 length: 13 residues. V shed 4 bases and J shed 3 bases, with 10 bases lying between them. CDR3 loop: CASSPRAGYEQYF. For the CDR3, the DNA is TGTGCCAGCAGCCCTCGAGCAGGCTACGAGCAGTACTTC.

J is TRBJ2-2 and V is TRBV4-1, with 8 nucleotides matching TRBD1. Germline lookup yields CDR1 MGHRA and CDR2 YSYEKL. Unmatched junction bases numbered 2, after V lost 4 bases and J lost 4 bases. The CDR3 is made up of 14 amino acids. CDR3 sequence reads: CASSPDRGTGELFF. DNA for the CDR3: TGCGCCAGCAGCCCCGACAGGGGCACCGGGGAGCTGTTTTTT.

The chain carries TRBV18 and TRBJ1-2; 8 bases align to TRBD1. The germline gives CDR1 KGHSH, CDR2 LQKENI. CDR3 length equals 14 residues. The trim removed 4 bases at V and 7 bases at J, leaving 8 bases unmatched. The CDR3 DNA reads as TGTGCCAGCTCACAAGACAGGGGTCGGGGTGGCTACACCTTC. Amino acid sequence: CASSQDRGRGGYTF.

V and J are TRBV11-2 and TRBJ2-7; D might be TRBD2 (5 bases). Between the trimmed V and J ends, which lost 4 bases and 4 bases, there was a span of 17 bases. Germline assignment: CDR1 SGHAT and CDR2 FQNNGV. The CDR3 length is 15 residues. The CDR3 loop reads CASSSKRSLAYEQYF. CDR3 sequence (DNA): TGTGCCAGCAGCTCGAAAAGGTCGCTAGCTTACGAGCAGTACTTC.

The rearrangement uses TRBV11-3 and TRBJ2-7; tentatively, D is TRBD1 (5 bases). Per the germline V gene, CDR1 is SGHNT and CDR2 is YENEEA. The germline V and J ends were trimmed by 5 bases and 6 bases, with 14 bases remaining between them. This CDR3 comprises 13 residues. The CDR3 sequence is CASSVGQTAEQYF. The DNA of the CDR3 is TGTGCCAGCAGCGTCGGACAAACGGCCGAGCAGTACTTC.

Many counts were recorded for this clone. The chain is built from TRBV4-3 and TRBJ2-4; a weak D match, TRBD2 (5 bases). CDR1 LGHNA and CDR2 YSLEER come from the germline V gene. The V gene lost 0 bases and the J gene lost 13 bases, with 16 bases spanning the gap. CDR3 length equals 14 residues. The CDR3: CASSQDGLLANQYF. The CDR3 DNA reads TGCGCCAGCAGCCAAGATGGACTTCTCGCAAACCAGTACTTC.

The chain carries TRBV7-9 and TRBJ1-2; D gene ambiguous. Per the germline V gene, CDR1 is SEHNR and CDR2 is FQNEAQ (reference sequence). The CDR3 is made up of 13 amino acids. V dropped 0 bases and J dropped 5 bases, with 7 bases sitting between them. This chain's CDR3 is CASSLASLYGYTF. For the CDR3, the DNA is TGTGCCAGCAGCTTAGCATCGTTGTATGGCTACACCTTC.

The chain couples TRBV11-3 to TRBJ2-5; TRBD2 aligns across 10 bases. The CDR3 loop spans 16 amino acids. The V gene end was trimmed by 5 bases and the J gene end by 5 bases; junction bases not matched to a gene: 11. CDR1 is SGHNT and CDR2 is YENEEA in the germline V gene. CDR3 amino acids: CASSEGLATPRETQYF. The CDR3 bases are TGTGCCAGCAGCGAGGGACTAGCGACCCCTCGGGAGACCCAGTACTTC.

This clone has just a few counts. V and J are TRBV18 and TRBJ1-5; D is unresolved. The CDR3 extends over 15 amino acids. Trimming cost V 6 bases and J 0 bases, with 12 bases left between them. Looked up from germline, CDR1 is KGHSH and CDR2 is LQKENI. CDR3 sequence reads: CASSNGGNSNQPQHF. CDR3 coding DNA: TGTGCCAGCTCCAATGGAGGGAATAGCAATCAGCCCCAGCATTTT.

The V call is TRBV5-4, the J call TRBJ1-4; TRBD1 matches 9 bases. V was pared by 2 bases and J by 6 bases, with 11 bases of the junction left unmatched. CDR1 and CDR2 from the germline V gene are SGHNT and YYREEE (reference sequence). The CDR3 sequence is 17 residues long. CDR3 residues: CASSFHTDRGKDEKLFF. CDR3 DNA sequence: TGTGCCAGCAGCTTCCATACAGACAGGGGGAAGGATGAAAAACTGTTTTTT.

V and J are TRBV7-3 and TRBJ2-1; tentatively, D is TRBD2 (6 bases). Between the trimmed V and J ends, which lost 2 bases and 5 bases, there was a span of 13 bases. The CDR3 is made up of 15 amino acids. Germline V gene sequence: CDR1 SGHTA, CDR2 FQGTGA. The CDR3 DNA reads as TGTGCCAGCAGCTTATCCGGGAGTGTGAACAATGAGCAGTTCTTC. Its protein is CASSLSGSVNNEQFF.

This sequence joins TRBV7-3 and TRBJ2-3; no clear D gene. The CDR3 sequence is 16 residues long. The ends were cut back, 1 base at V and 2 bases at J, with 13 bases in the middle. Per the germline V gene, CDR1 is SGHTA and CDR2 is FQGTGA. CDR3 loop: CASSLNPPGITDTQYF. Here the CDR3 DNA reads TGTGCCAGCAGCTTAAACCCCCCAGGCATCACAGATACGCAGTATTTT.

This clone was observed a few times. CDR3 residues: CASPLRDRGEYLAKNIQYF. CDR3 bases: TGTGCCAGCCCACTCCGGGACAGGGGGGAATACCTAGCCAAAAACATTCAGTACTTC. The chain links TRBV21-1 to TRBJ2-4; the DNA was not used to check the table's D call, TRBD1. TRBV21-1 is designated a pseudogene. CDR3 length: 19 amino acids.

This chain links TRBV6-2 or TRBV6-3 with TRBJ2-1, with 9 bases aligning to TRBD2. The CDR3 contains 16 residues. V lost 0 bases and J lost 7; bases outside the gene matches: 7. CDR1 is MNHEY and CDR2 is SVGEGT in the germline V gene. As DNA, the CDR3 is TGTGCCAGCAGTTACTCGCGGGAGGGCCCGGGTAATGAGCAGTTCTTC. Translation: CASSYSREGPGNEQFF.

The gene calls are TRBV28 and TRBJ1-5, with D maybe TRBD1 (5 bases). Germline CDR1 reads MDHEN; CDR2 reads SYDVKM. The CDR3 consists of 13 residues. Trimming left V 8 bases short and J 7 bases short, with 15 bases between. CDR3 residues: CASYSQGKQPQHF. The CDR3 coding sequence is TGTGCCAGCTACTCCCAGGGTAAACAGCCCCAGCATTTT.

CDR3: CASSYSRGAGEKLFF. The CDR3 DNA is TGTGCCAGCAGTTACTCTCGGGGGGCGGGGGAAAAACTGTTTTTT. This sequence joins TRBV6-5 and TRBJ1-4; weak D call: TRBD1 (6 bases). The V gene's germline CDR1 is MNHEY and CDR2 SVGAGI. The CDR3 is 15 amino acids. V lost 0 bases, J lost 8 bases, and 13 bases lay in between.

The chain carries TRBV30 and TRBJ1-5, with a tentative D call TRBD1 (6 bases). V lost 2 bases and J 1 base, leaving 12 bases between the germline ends. The germline gives CDR1 GTSNPN, CDR2 SVGIG (reference sequence). This CDR3 has 15 residues. The CDR3 bases are TGTGCCTGGAGTACCTCAGGGGCGAGCAATCAGCCCCAGCATTTT. It specifies CAWSTSGASNQPQHF. Supplemented by reference TRBV30 and TRBJ1-5, the full variable domain reads SQTIHQWPATLVQPVGSPLSLECTVEGTSNPNLYWYRQAAGRGLQLLFYSVGIGQISSEVPQNLSASRPQDRQFILSSKKLLLSDSGFYLCAWSTSGASNQPQHFGDGTRLSIL.